The rows below give T cell receptor beta chains drawn from one sample of a study of blood T cells in healthy people across ages. TCRdb reprocessed the 5' RACE reads with MiXCR, giving one entry per CDR3 protein. The table includes 1.5 million to 2 million distinct CDR3 sequences, roughly 28% detected once. Source material: blood. These receptors came from a woman in her 30s in good health. CDR3s include the opening cysteine and the closing phenylalanine or tryptophan. The D gene is left open where the match is weak. Clone size is given for some rows only: seen once, a few or many times, or a class if the clone is expanded.

V: TRBV5-1; D: .; J: TRBJ1-4; size: .; DNA: TGCGCCAGCAGCATAGGGGGAGTTGAAAAACTGTTTTTT; CDR3: CASSIGGVEKLFF
V: TRBV7-9; D: .; J: TRBJ2-5; size: .; DNA: TGTGCCAGCAGCTTCGGTCTAGATCAAGAGACCCAGTACTTC; CDR3: CASSFGLDQETQYF
V: TRBV27; D: TRBD1; J: TRBJ1-2; size: few; DNA: TGTGCCAGCGGCAACTGGGGCGACAGGGCTTCAGGGGGGGGCTACACCTTC; CDR3: CASGNWGDRASGGGYTF
V: TRBV14; D: .; J: TRBJ2-7; size: .; DNA: TGTGCCAGCAGCCACGAACCGCCCCGACCCCAGTACTTC; CDR3: CASSHEPPRPQYF
V: TRBV12-3/TRBV12-4; D: .; J: TRBJ2-7; size: few; DNA: TGTGCCAGCAGTTTATTTAGTGGGGGGTCTAGGGAGCAGTACTTC; CDR3: CASSLFSGGSREQYF
V: TRBV30; D: TRBD2; J: TRBJ2-1; size: .; DNA: TGTGCCTGGAGTGATCTCCAGACTAGCGGGATCCATGAGCAGTTCTTC; CDR3: CAWSDLQTSGIHEQFF
V: TRBV6-6; D: TRBD1; J: TRBJ2-1; size: many; DNA: TGTGCCAGCAGTTACACGGACAGGGGCCAGTTCTTC; CDR3: CASSYTDRGQFF
V: TRBV11-2; D: .; J: TRBJ1-2; size: .; DNA: TGTGCCAGCAGCTTAGGTTTGGACGGTTCCTATGGCCACACCTTC; CDR3: CASSLGLDGSYGHTF
V: TRBV7-6; D: .; J: TRBJ2-7; size: many; DNA: TGTGCCAGCAGCTTAGCGACAGGTGGAGACGAGCAGTACTTC; CDR3: CASSLATGGDEQYF
V: TRBV10-3; D: TRBD2; J: TRBJ2-3; size: many; DNA: TGTGCCATCAGTGTAGCGGGGGCATCCACAGATACGCAGTATTTT; CDR3: CAISVAGASTDTQYF
V: TRBV7-9; D: TRBD1; J: TRBJ1-5; size: .; DNA: TGTGCCAGCAGCTTAGTCAGGACAGGGGATCAGCCCCAGCATTTT; CDR3: CASSLVRTGDQPQHF
V: TRBV2; D: .; J: TRBJ2-4; size: many; DNA: TGTGCCAGCAGTGATCGGAAAAACATTCAGTACTTC; CDR3: CASSDRKNIQYF
V: TRBV2; D: .; J: TRBJ2-2; size: many; DNA: TGTGCCAGCAGCGAAGACACCGGGGAGCTGTTTTTT; CDR3: CASSEDTGELFF
V: TRBV30; D: .; J: TRBJ2-5; size: .; DNA: TGTGCCTGGAGTCCACGGGGGAATGGGGAGCAGTACTTC; CDR3: CAWSPRGNGEQYF
V: TRBV5-1; D: TRBD1; J: TRBJ2-4; size: .; DNA: TGCGCCAGTAGCTACCTGGGACAGGGAGGAAACATTCAGTACTTC; CDR3: CASSYLGQGGNIQYF
V: TRBV30; D: .; J: TRBJ1-2; size: .; DNA: TGTGCCTGGGGCTATCCGGGACGTCCTTATGGCTACACCTTC; CDR3: CAWGYPGRPYGYTF
V: TRBV18; D: .; J: TRBJ2-5; size: many; DNA: TGTGCCAGCTCACCCCAACAGGGCACCCAAGAGACCCAGTACTTC; CDR3: CASSPQQGTQETQYF
V: TRBV12-3/TRBV12-4; D: .; J: TRBJ2-2; size: .; DNA: TGTGCCAGCAGGGGGACCGGGGCAAGGGCCGGGGAGCTGTTTTTT; CDR3: CASRGTGARAGELFF
V: TRBV2; D: .; J: TRBJ1-1; size: few; DNA: TGTGCCAGCACCGGGGGGGGGACCGATACGGCTTTCTTT; CDR3: CASTGGGTDTAFF
V: TRBV7-9; D: .; J: TRBJ2-1; size: .; DNA: TGTGCCAGCAGTCCCTATTCCGGCGAGCAGTTCTTC; CDR3: CASSPYSGEQFF
V: TRBV27; D: TRBD2; J: TRBJ2-1; size: once; DNA: TGTGCCAGCAGTTTAGTTAGGGGAGGGGTCGATGAGCGGTTCTTC; CDR3: CASSLVRGGVDERFF
V: TRBV7-3; D: .; J: TRBJ1-1; size: .; DNA: TGTGCCAGCAGCTCGCCCGGAACCAACACTGAAGCTTTCTTT; CDR3: CASSSPGTNTEAFF
V: TRBV5-1; D: .; J: TRBJ2-1; size: .; DNA: TGCGCCAGCGGGACGGCGCTCAATGAGCAGTTCTTC; CDR3: CASGTALNEQFF
V: TRBV7-9; D: TRBD1; J: TRBJ2-6; size: .; DNA: TGTGCCAGCAGCGACCAACAGGGGGGTCAGGCCAACGTCCGGACTTTC; CDR3: CASSDQQGGQANVRTF
V: TRBV6-6; D: .; J: TRBJ2-5; size: .; DNA: TGTGCCAGCAGTTACTCTTCTTTCCAAGAGACCCAGTACTTC; CDR3: CASSYSSFQETQYF
V: TRBV10-3; D: .; J: TRBJ1-2; size: .; DNA: TGTGCCATCAGTGAGGACAGTTACTATGGCTACACCTTC; CDR3: CAISEDSYYGYTF
V: TRBV7-2; D: .; J: TRBJ2-3; size: .; DNA: TGTGCCAGCAGCTTTTACCGCGACCAAGATACGCAGTATTTT; CDR3: CASSFYRDQDTQYF
V: TRBV28; D: TRBD1; J: TRBJ1-6; size: .; DNA: TGTGCCAGCAGTAGACAGGGGGCTATGGCCCTCCACTTT; CDR3: CASSRQGAMALHF
V: TRBV12-3/TRBV12-4; D: .; J: TRBJ2-5; size: many; DNA: TGTGCCAGCCGGGGGGCCGTCCAAGAGACCCAGTACTTC; CDR3: CASRGAVQETQYF
V: TRBV7-2; D: .; J: TRBJ1-2; size: .; DNA: TGTGCCAGCAGCCCGCAGGACAACTATGGCTACACCTTC; CDR3: CASSPQDNYGYTF
V: TRBV19; D: .; J: TRBJ2-7; size: .; DNA: TGTGCCAGTAGTATAGAAGGGAGGACAGGACCCTACGAGCAGTACTTC; CDR3: CASSIEGRTGPYEQYF
V: TRBV6-2/TRBV6-3; D: .; J: TRBJ1-2; size: .; DNA: TGTGCCAGCAGTCACCGTAGGGTTTCTAACTATGGCTACACCTTC; CDR3: CASSHRRVSNYGYTF
V: TRBV11-2; D: .; J: TRBJ2-1; size: .; DNA: TGTGCCAGCAGCTTAGTAGGATACGGGACCTACAATGAGCAGTTCTTC; CDR3: CASSLVGYGTYNEQFF
V: TRBV6-6; D: .; J: TRBJ2-1; size: few; DNA: TGTACCAGCAGTCCGGGCTACAATGAGCAGTTCTTC; CDR3: CTSSPGYNEQFF
V: TRBV7-9; D: .; J: TRBJ2-1; size: .; DNA: TGTGCCAGCAGCTTTGCCGGGACACCCTACGAGCAGTTCTTC; CDR3: CASSFAGTPYEQFF
V: TRBV11-2; D: .; J: TRBJ2-7; size: .; DNA: TGTGCCAGCAGCCTCACTAGCAACTCCTACGAGCAGTACTTC; CDR3: CASSLTSNSYEQYF
V: TRBV6-5; D: .; J: TRBJ1-6; size: many; DNA: TGTGCCAGCAGCCAGAAATGGGGATCACCCCTCCACTTT; CDR3: CASSQKWGSPLHF
V: TRBV20-1; D: TRBD2; J: TRBJ2-3; size: .; DNA: TGCAGTGCACACGGACTAGCGGGAGCAGATACGCAGTATTTT; CDR3: CSAHGLAGADTQYF
V: TRBV20-1; D: TRBD1; J: TRBJ1-6; size: few; DNA: TGCAGTGCTAGGACAGGGACGAATTCACCCCTCCACTTT; CDR3: CSARTGTNSPLHF
V: TRBV5-1; D: TRBD1; J: TRBJ1-5; size: .; DNA: TGCGCCAGCAGCCTGGGGACAGAAAGCAATCAGCCCCAGCATTTT; CDR3: CASSLGTESNQPQHF
V: TRBV5-6; D: .; J: TRBJ2-1; size: few; DNA: TGTGCCAGCAGCTTGATCCGAGGCCCTAAGGACTCCAATGGGCAGTTCTTC; CDR3: CASSLIRGPKDSNGQFF
V: TRBV29-1; D: .; J: TRBJ1-1; size: .; DNA: TGCAGCGTTGAAACCCCTAACACTGAAGCTTTCTTT; CDR3: CSVETPNTEAFF
V: TRBV7-2; D: .; J: TRBJ2-7; size: few; DNA: TGTACCAGCAGCTCACCGGGACACTACTACGAGCAGTACTTC; CDR3: CTSSSPGHYYEQYF
V: TRBV7-2; D: TRBD2; J: TRBJ2-1; size: .; DNA: TGTGCCAGCAGCCCTTCCCTAGCGGGAGATGAGCAGTTCTTC; CDR3: CASSPSLAGDEQFF
V: TRBV2; D: TRBD2; J: TRBJ2-1; size: few; DNA: TGTGCCAGCAGTGAAGAACGGGGGGGCCACAATGAGCAGTTCTTC; CDR3: CASSEERGGHNEQFF
V: TRBV20-1; D: TRBD2; J: TRBJ2-5; size: .; DNA: TGCAGTGCCATAGGATCGACTAGCGGGGGGGGTATGGGCGAGACCCAGTACTTC; CDR3: CSAIGSTSGGGMGETQYF
V: TRBV20-1; D: .; J: TRBJ2-5; size: few; DNA: TGCAGTGCTAGAGACTGGAGAATTCAAGAGACCCAGTACTTC; CDR3: CSARDWRIQETQYF
V: TRBV20-1; D: TRBD1; J: TRBJ1-2; size: .; DNA: TGCAGTGCCAGAAACCCAGGGGGTTATGGCTACACCTTC; CDR3: CSARNPGGYGYTF
V: TRBV6-5; D: TRBD1; J: TRBJ2-5; size: many; DNA: TGTGCCAGCAGTTACCTCGACAGGGCTGGAGAGCAGTACTTC; CDR3: CASSYLDRAGEQYF
V: TRBV21-1; D: .; J: TRBJ2-3; size: few; DNA: TGTGCCAGCAGCAAAGACGGCTACTCCGATACGCAGTATTTT; CDR3: CASSKDGYSDTQYF
V: TRBV7-2; D: TRBD2; J: TRBJ2-5; size: few; DNA: TGTGCCAGCAGCTTATTGGCCTTAGCGGGAGGCTTTTCGGAGACCCAGTACTTC; CDR3: CASSLLALAGGFSETQYF
V: TRBV19; D: .; J: TRBJ2-1; size: .; DNA: TGTGCCAGCACAGGTGATAACTCCTACAATGAGCAGTTCTTC; CDR3: CASTGDNSYNEQFF
V: TRBV20-1; D: TRBD2; J: TRBJ2-7; size: few; DNA: TGCAGTGCTAGAGATCCTAGCGGGGATTTCTACGAGCAGTACTTC; CDR3: CSARDPSGDFYEQYF